This TCR beta chain was identified during a study of human T cells and chemical hapten exposure. General study findings and limits: Relative to control repertoires, expanded TCRs gave rise to significantly more large CDR3 similarity clusters.

A word on this clonotype: The antigen is undetermined.

TCRdb redid the calling of the RACE reads with MiXCR, one entry per CDR3 protein. This sample carries about 360,000 distinct CDR3 sequences, about 7% of them seen once, and the ten largest clones take 7% to 10%. The time point denotes: patch test 1, 2 weeks after DPC sensitization. Treatment noted: therapeutic diphenylcyclopropenone sensitization with weekly scalp DPC. The V end was cut by 3 bases, the J end by 5 bases, with 8 bases between. This CDR3 spans 13 amino acids. Sequencing used whole blood, obtained in connection with sensitization to the hapten diphenylcyclopropenone (DPC). This receptor was obtained from a woman in her late teens or twenties with alopecia areata. Some clones in this sample may be carry-over from other donors' samples. This chain joins TRBV12-3 or TRBV12-4 and TRBJ1-5; perhaps TRBD1 as D (6 bases). CDR3 sequence: CASSFNRDQPQHF. The DNA for the CDR3 is TGTGCCAGCAGTTTCAACAGGGATCAGCCCCAGCATTTT.